These 27 T cell receptor beta chains originate from one sample sequenced in a study of cytomegalovirus exposure and HLA in healthy donors. PCR amplification relied on 60 Vbeta primers (plus 13 Jbeta primers). Profiled with immunoSEQ multiplex PCR; TCRdb holds only in-frame clones, not every one. The repertoire includes about 89,000 clones, around four fifths of them detected once, and 1.1% to 1.5% sits in the top ten. Sequenced input: PBMCs. These receptors all stem from a male donor in good health and CMV-seronegative.

This chain uses TRBV5-6 with TRBJ1-1; D is undetermined. V was shortened by 2 bases and J by 7 bases, with 12 bases between the two germline ends. The CDR3 extends over 13 amino acids. Per germline, CDR1 SGHDT and CDR2 YYEEEE. CDR3 nucleotide sequence: TGTGCCAGCAGCTTTCCGCGTACTATTGAAGCTTTCTTT. Protein product: CASSFPRTIEAFF.

V and J are TRBV5-1 and TRBJ2-3, with a tentative D call TRBD2 (5 bases). Germline V gene lookup returns CDR1 SGHRS and CDR2 YFSETQ. The ends were cut back, 0 bases at V and 4 bases at J, with 18 bases in the middle. The CDR3 loop spans 17 amino acids. The CDR3 protein is CASSLAPGTSVPDTQYF. The CDR3 DNA is TGCGCCAGCAGCTTGGCCCCGGGAACTTCGGTTCCAGATACGCAGTATTTT.

This clone was seen only once. V gene TRBV19 combines with J gene TRBJ2-6, with D uncertain. V dropped 6 bases and J dropped 1 base, with 10 bases sitting between them. Germline CDR1 LNHDA, CDR2 SQIVND (reference sequence). This CDR3 comprises 15 residues. The CDR3 loop is CASRFQDSGANVLTF. As DNA, the CDR3 is TGTGCCAGTAGATTCCAGGATTCTGGGGCCAACGTCCTGACTTTC.

V usage is TRBV15 and J usage is TRBJ2-5, with D possibly TRBD1 on 5 matching bases. V lost 5 bases to trimming and J lost 3 bases, with 13 bases between them. This CDR3 comprises 14 residues. The germline gives CDR1 LNHNV, CDR2 YYDKDF (reference sequence). DNA of the CDR3: TGTGCCACCAGCTCCGGTTTCAGGGAAGAGACCCAGTACTTC. Protein product: CATSSGFREETQYF.

The J gene is TRBJ2-2, the V gene TRBV4-3, with D maybe TRBD2 (6 bases). V dropped 0 bases and J dropped 4 bases, with 15 bases sitting between them. Per germline, CDR1 LGHNA and CDR2 YSLEER. The length of the CDR3 is 17 residues. The CDR3 here is CASSQDPSSGGTGELFF. The CDR3 region has the DNA TGCGCCAGCAGCCAAGATCCGAGTAGCGGAGGCACCGGGGAGCTGTTTTTT.

This chain connects TRBV10-3 to TRBJ2-7; D is perhaps TRBD2 (6 bases). Trimming shortened V by 3 bases and J by 7 bases, and 25 bases separated the two germline ends. The CDR3 consists of 17 residues. Germline V lookup: CDR1 ENHRY, CDR2 SYGVKD. The chain's CDR3 is CAISDSSVVGTGGEQYF. Here the CDR3 DNA reads TGTGCCATCAGTGACTCCTCGGTGGTGGGGACTGGAGGTGAGCAGTACTTC.

The gene calls are TRBV6-6 and TRBJ2-2; 8 bases map to TRBD2. The CDR3 contains 14 residues. The J segment lost 6 bases and the V segment lost 5 bases, leaving 5 bases of the junction unmatched. Germline V gene data show CDR1 as MNHNY and CDR2 as SVGAGI (reference sequence). CDR3 amino acids: CASSRELAAGELFF. In nucleotides, the CDR3 is TGTGCCAGCAGTCGGGAACTAGCGGCCGGGGAGCTGTTTTTT.

This clone is a singleton in its sample. The chain uses TRBV5-4 and TRBJ1-4; 9 bases agree with TRBD1. The ends lost 4 bases at V and 4 bases at J; junction bases unmatched: 8. Germline V gene data show CDR1 as SGHNT and CDR2 as YYREEE (reference sequence). The CDR3 has 16 residues. CDR3 in amino acids: CASSPGTGLFNEKLFF. The CDR3, as DNA: TGTGCCAGCAGCCCCGGGACAGGGTTATTTAATGAAAAACTGTTTTTT.

The CDR3 spells CAWSVLVQNNNSPLHF. DNA for the CDR3: TGTGCCTGGAGTGTCCTCGTACAGAACAATAATTCACCCCTCCACTTT. The gene calls are TRBV30 and TRBJ1-6; the D is unclear. Trimming stripped 0 bases from V and 5 bases from J, with 14 bases between. Germline V CDR1 and CDR2: GTSNPN, SVGIG (reference sequence). This CDR3 is 16 amino acids long. Full variable domain (rest looked up from reference TRBV30 and TRBJ1-6): SQTIHQWPATLVQPVGSPLSLECTVEGTSNPNLYWYRQAAGRGLQLLFYSVGIGQISSEVPQNLSASRPQDRQFILSSKKLLLSDSGFYLCAWSVLVQNNNSPLHFGNGTRLTVT.

The genes are TRBV15 and TRBJ2-7, with 8 bases fitting TRBD2. CDR1 and CDR2 from the germline V gene are LNHNV and YYDKDF (reference sequence). The ends lost 1 base at V and 2 bases at J; junction bases unmatched: 16. This CDR3 region has 19 residues. CDR3 sequence: CATSRAGGAVAIAPYEQYF. For the CDR3, the DNA is TGTGCCACCAGCAGAGCGGGGGGGGCTGTCGCCATTGCACCCTACGAGCAGTACTTC.

The V and J genes are TRBV25-1 and TRBJ1-2; 9 nucleotides match TRBD1. This CDR3 comprises 14 residues. V shed 8 bases and J 4 bases; nucleotides not matched to a gene: 8. Germline lookup yields CDR1 MGHDK and CDR2 SYGVNS. The CDR3 coding sequence is TGTGCCAGCCAAGGCCAGGGACAGGGCTATGGCTACACCTTC. This codes for CASQGQGQGYGYTF.

This chain links TRBV5-1 with TRBJ2-1; perhaps TRBD2 as D (5 bases). The germline V gene has CDR1 SGHRS and CDR2 YFSETQ. The CDR3 has 15 residues. V was pared by 5 bases and J by 3 bases, with 15 bases between. In nucleotides, the CDR3 is TGCGCCAGCAGGTTCGGCGGGTCCTTCTACAATGAGCAGTTCTTC. Its protein is CASRFGGSFYNEQFF.

The chain couples TRBV15 to TRBJ1-4; D ambiguous. V gave up 7 bases and J gave up 5 bases, with 8 bases separating them. There are 12 residues in the CDR3. CDR1 and CDR2 (germline): LNHNV, YYDKDF (reference sequence). The CDR3 reads CATTTENEKLFF. CDR3 in DNA: TGTGCCACCACGACGGAGAATGAAAAACTGTTTTTT.

The V call is TRBV6-5, the J call TRBJ2-3; D may be TRBD2 (6 bases). This CDR3 is built from 16 residues. Germline CDR1 reads MNHEY; CDR2 reads SVGAGI. V lost 2 bases and J 6 bases, leaving 18 bases between the germline ends. The CDR3 reads CASSYPPHGGADTQYF. Written as DNA, the CDR3 is TGTGCCAGCAGTTACCCGCCGCACGGGGGTGCGGATACGCAGTATTTT.

This chain joins TRBV5-4 and TRBJ2-7; TRBD2 agrees at 7 bases. Germline V gene sequence: CDR1 SGHNT, CDR2 YYREEE (reference sequence). Unmatched junction bases numbered 10, after V lost 0 bases and J lost 7 bases. This CDR3 contains 15 residues. The CDR3 loop reads CASSLGAGAPEEQYF. DNA of the CDR3: TGTGCCAGCAGCTTGGGGGCGGGAGCCCCTGAGGAGCAGTACTTC.

This chain connects TRBV9 to TRBJ1-3; TRBD1 is a possible D gene (5 bases). The CDR3 consists of 15 residues. V was shortened by 6 bases and J by 6 bases, with 19 bases between the two germline ends. Germline V gene sequence: CDR1 SGDLS, CDR2 YYNGEE. In DNA form, the CDR3 reads TGTGCCAGCAAGGGGACGGGGGGTGGAGAAAACACCATATATTTT. It translates to CASKGTGGGENTIYF.

The table lists this clone with a count of one. The chain is built from TRBV7-9 and TRBJ2-2; TRBD1 is a possible D gene (6 bases). CDR3 length: 14 amino acids. The V end was cut by 1 base, the J end by 5 bases, with 8 bases between. In germline, CDR1 is SEHNR, CDR2 FQNEAQ (reference sequence). For the CDR3, the DNA is TGTGCCAGCAGCTTAGGAGGGGGAACCGGGGAGCTGTTTTTT. It codes for CASSLGGGTGELFF. The full variable domain, rest sourced from reference TRBV7-9 and TRBJ2-2, is DTGVSQNPRHKITKRGQNVTFRCDPISEHNRLYWYRQTLGQGPEFLTYFQNEAQLEKSRLLSDRFSAERPKGSFSTLEIQRTEQGDSAMYLCASSLGGGTGELFFGEGSRLTVL.

CDR3 nucleotides: TGTGCCAGCAGCTTGTTCCCGAGCCGAAATGAAAAACTGTTTTTT. Amino acids: CASSLFPSRNEKLFF. The genes are TRBV7-9 and TRBJ1-4; D not resolved. Germline CDR1 SEHNR, CDR2 FQNEAQ (reference sequence). CDR3 length: 15 amino acids. V shed 3 bases and J shed 5 bases, with 13 bases lying between them.

CDR3 in amino acids: CASSPLRAGGEAFF. The CDR3 region has the DNA TGTGCCAGTAGTCCCCTAAGGGCCGGGGGTGAAGCTTTCTTT. V gene TRBV19 combines with J gene TRBJ1-1, with a tentative D call TRBD1 (5 bases). This CDR3 comprises 14 residues. With 5 bases removed from V and 7 bases from J, the gap between germline ends came to 17 bases. Germline CDR1 reads LNHDA; CDR2 reads SQIVND (reference sequence).

This rearrangement joins TRBV6-1 to TRBJ2-7, with D possibly being TRBD1 (6 bases). This CDR3 has 14 amino acids. V lost 7 bases to trimming and J lost 5 bases, with 18 bases between them. Germline V gene sequence: CDR1 MNHNS, CDR2 SASEGT. The CDR3 sequence is CASTLDGQTNEQYF. The CDR3 nucleotides are TGTGCCAGCACGCTTGACGGACAGACCAACGAGCAGTACTTC.

This clone was detected only once. The chain is built from TRBV2 and TRBJ1-4; 9 bases line up with TRBD1. With 6 bases clipped from V and 0 bases from J, the junction kept 2 bases outside the gene matches. CDR3 length equals 15 residues. Germline assignment: CDR1 SNHLY and CDR2 FYNNEI. This CDR3 reads CASSWDRATNEKLFF. The CDR3 DNA reads TGTGCCAGCAGCTGGGACAGGGCAACTAATGAAAAACTGTTTTTT.

This clone showed up just once. The chain employs TRBV7-2 and TRBJ2-7; perhaps TRBD2 as D (6 bases). The germline V gene encodes CDR1 SGHTA and CDR2 FQGNSA. With 5 bases removed from V and 2 bases from J, the gap between germline ends came to 10 bases. The CDR3 sequence is 13 residues long. Here the CDR3 reads CASSLSGTYEQYF. Written as DNA, the CDR3 is TGTGCCAGCAGCCTTAGCGGTACCTACGAGCAGTACTTC.

As for this clone: The same CDR3 arises from other DNA sequences in this sample as well. The V call is TRBV18, the J call TRBJ2-7; TRBD1 matches 7 bases. V dropped 6 bases and J dropped 0; count of bases not matched to a gene: 5. CDR3 size: 14 residues. Germline lookup yields CDR1 KGHSH and CDR2 LQKENI. The CDR3 region is CASSPGQSSYEQYF. DNA for the CDR3: TGTGCCAGCTCCCCGGGACAGAGCTCCTACGAGCAGTACTTC.

The chain combines TRBV4-3 with TRBJ2-3; D gene ambiguous. V was cut by 6 bases and J by 5 bases, with 12 bases left in between. Germline V gene sequence: CDR1 LGHNA, CDR2 YSLEER. This CDR3 contains 13 residues. The CDR3 protein is CASRHLSGDTQYF. The DNA for the CDR3 is TGCGCCAGCAGGCATCTCTCGGGAGATACGCAGTATTTT.

With regard to this clone: Other nucleotide sequences in the sample specify the same CDR3. This CDR3 is CASRTSGSFRDTQYF. In nucleotides, the CDR3 is TGCGCCAGCCGGACTAGCGGATCTTTCAGGGACACGCAGTATTTT. The J gene is TRBJ2-3, the V gene TRBV10-2; 10 bases match TRBD2. The germline gives CDR1 WSHSY, CDR2 SAAADI. V gave up 8 bases and J gave up 9 bases; unmatched junction bases: 14. The CDR3 covers 15 residues.

The DNA of the CDR3 is TGTGCCAGCAGCTCAGAGGGCCTATATTACACAGATACGCAGTATTTT. Translated: CASSSEGLYYTDTQYF. The rearrangement uses TRBV7-6 and TRBJ2-3; maybe TRBD2 (5 bases). Germline-derived CDR1 and CDR2 are SGHVS and FNYEAQ. The V end lost 4 bases, the J end lost 2 bases, and 16 bases lay between the germline ends. The CDR3 sequence is 16 residues long.

This clone has just a few counts. The rearrangement uses TRBV11-2 and TRBJ1-3, with 9 bases identical to TRBD1. The germline V gene has CDR1 SGHAT and CDR2 FQNNGV. This CDR3 comprises 16 residues. In DNA, the CDR3 is TGTGCGGAGCAGAGGGGACAGGGCCTCTCTGGAAACACCATATATTTT. This codes for CAEQRGQGLSGNTIYF. Full variable domain (outside the CDR3, taken from reference TRBV11-2 and TRBJ1-3): EAGVAQSPRYKIIEKRQSVAFWCNPISGHATLYWYQQILGQGPKLLIQFQNNGVVDDSQLPKDRFSAERLKGVDSTLKIQPAKLEDSAVYLCAEQRGQGLSGNTIYFGEGSWLTVV.